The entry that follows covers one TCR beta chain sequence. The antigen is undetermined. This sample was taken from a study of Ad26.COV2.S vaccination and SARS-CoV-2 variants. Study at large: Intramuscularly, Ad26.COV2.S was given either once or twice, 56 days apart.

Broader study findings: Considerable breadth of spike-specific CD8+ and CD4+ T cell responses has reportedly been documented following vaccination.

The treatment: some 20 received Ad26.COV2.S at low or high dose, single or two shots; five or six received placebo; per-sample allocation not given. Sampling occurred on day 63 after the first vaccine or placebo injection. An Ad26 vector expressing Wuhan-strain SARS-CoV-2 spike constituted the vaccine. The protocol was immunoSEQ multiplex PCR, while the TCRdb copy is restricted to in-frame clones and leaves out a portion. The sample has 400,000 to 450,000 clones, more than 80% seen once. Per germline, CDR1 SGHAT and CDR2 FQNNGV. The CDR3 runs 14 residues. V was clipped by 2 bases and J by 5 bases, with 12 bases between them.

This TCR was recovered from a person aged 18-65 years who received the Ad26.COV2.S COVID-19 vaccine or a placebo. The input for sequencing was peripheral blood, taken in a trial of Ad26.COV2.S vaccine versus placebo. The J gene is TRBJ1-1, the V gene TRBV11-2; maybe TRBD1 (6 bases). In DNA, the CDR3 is TGTGCCAGCAGCTTAAAACACAGGGAAACTGAAGCTTTCTTT. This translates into CASSLKHRETEAFF.